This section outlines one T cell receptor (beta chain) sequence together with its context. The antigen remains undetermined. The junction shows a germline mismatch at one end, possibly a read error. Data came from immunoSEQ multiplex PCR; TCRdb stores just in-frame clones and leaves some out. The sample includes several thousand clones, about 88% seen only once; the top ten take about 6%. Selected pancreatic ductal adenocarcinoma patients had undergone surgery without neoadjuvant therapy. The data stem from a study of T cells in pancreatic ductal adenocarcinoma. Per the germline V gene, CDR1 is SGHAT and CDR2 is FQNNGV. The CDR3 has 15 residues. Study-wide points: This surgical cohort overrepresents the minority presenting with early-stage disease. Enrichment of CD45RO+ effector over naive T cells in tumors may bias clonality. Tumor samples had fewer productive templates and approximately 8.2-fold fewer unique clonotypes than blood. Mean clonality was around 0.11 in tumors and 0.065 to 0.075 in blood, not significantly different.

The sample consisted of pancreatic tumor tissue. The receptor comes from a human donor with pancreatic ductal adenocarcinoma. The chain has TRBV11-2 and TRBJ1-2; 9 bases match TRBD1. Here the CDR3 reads CASSVDLGQGGGYTF. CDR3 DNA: TGTGCCAGCAGCGTAGATCTGGGACAGGGCGGTGGCTACACCTTC.